One sample yielded the 11 T cell receptor beta chains listed below, sequenced in a study of post-analysis software for immune sequencing data. The antigens of these receptors remain unknown. cDNA libraries of TCR beta carried unique molecular identifiers. Each CDR3 protein is one row after TCRdb ran MiXCR on the PCR reads. The table records around 770,000 distinct CDR3 sequences, 46% of them present only once. Study-wide points: A few TRBV segments occurring more often in patients than controls included TRBV5-6, TRBV5-1 and TRBV20-1.

The source material was blood. These receptors all come from a girl aged 10 to 17 with multiple sclerosis.

The chain joins TRBV20-1 to TRBJ2-5; D call uncertain. V shed 7 bases and J shed 2 bases, with 11 bases lying between them. This CDR3 spans 12 amino acids. Germline lookup yields CDR1 DFQATT and CDR2 SNEGSKA (reference sequence). The CDR3 protein is CSGRPAQETQYF. In DNA, the CDR3 is TGCAGTGGGAGACCAGCTCAAGAGACCCAGTACTTC.

The rearrangement uses TRBV12-3 or TRBV12-4 and TRBJ2-3; 7 nucleotides line up with TRBD2. The trim removed 3 bases at V and 4 bases at J, leaving 4 bases unmatched. This CDR3 comprises 14 residues. CDR3 region: CASSLTSSADTQYF. The CDR3 coding sequence is TGTGCCAGCAGTTTGACTAGCTCCGCAGATACGCAGTATTTT.

The chain couples TRBV5-5 to TRBJ1-2; 7 bases are a match to TRBD1. Germline CDR1 is SGHKS and CDR2 is YYEKEE (reference sequence). V shed 3 bases and J 2 bases; nucleotides not matched to a gene: 16. There are 18 residues in the CDR3. CDR3 DNA: TGTGCCAGCAGCTCTCTAAACCAAGGGACAGAGAGAAACTATGGCTACACCTTC. The encoded protein is CASSSLNQGTERNYGYTF.

At least ten counts were recorded for this clonotype. The V call is TRBV6-1, the J call TRBJ2-1; the D is unclear. Germline loops: CDR1 MNHNS, CDR2 SASEGT. This CDR3 has 15 amino acids. Deletions cut 7 bases from V and 0 bases from J, with 13 bases between. The CDR3 bases are TGTGCCAGCACTCTGGGCTTAAGCTCCTACAATGAGCAGTTCTTC. Amino acid sequence: CASTLGLSSYNEQFF.

The rearrangement uses TRBV9 and TRBJ2-1; 10 positions match TRBD2. The CDR3 spans 16 residues. Germline V lookup: CDR1 SGDLS, CDR2 YYNGEE. V trimming: 0 bases; J trimming: 6 bases; junction bases outside the gene matches: 6. This chain's CDR3 is CASSVGEGTSANEQFF. The CDR3 nucleotides are TGTGCCAGCAGCGTAGGAGAGGGGACTAGCGCCAATGAGCAGTTCTTC.

Only a few counts were recorded for this clonotype. CDR3 in amino acids: CASSLDLSATNEKLFF. Written as DNA, the CDR3 is TGCGCCAGCAGCTTGGACCTGTCGGCAACTAATGAAAAACTGTTTTTT. The genes are TRBV5-1 and TRBJ1-4; the D is unclear. Germline assignment: CDR1 SGHRS and CDR2 YFSETQ. V was trimmed by 0 bases and J by 0 bases, leaving 9 bases between them. The CDR3 loop spans 16 amino acids.

This clonotype was seen just once. The chain employs TRBV6-2 or TRBV6-3 and TRBJ1-5; possibly TRBD1 for D (6 bases). This CDR3 is built from 13 residues. Germline V gives CDR1 MNHEY, CDR2 SVGEGT. Trimming cost V 6 bases and J 7 bases, with 13 bases left between them. The CDR3 region has the DNA TGTGCCAGCAGCCAACAGGGTTTCCAGCCCCAGCATTTT. It yields the protein CASSQQGFQPQHF.

J is TRBJ1-1 and V is TRBV12-3 or TRBV12-4, with unresolved D. The CDR3 is 11 amino acids. The ends were cut back, 9 bases at V and 6 bases at J, with 11 bases in the middle. CDR3 protein: CASSPSSEAFF. CDR3 sequence (DNA): TGTGCCAGTTCCCCCAGCTCTGAAGCTTTCTTT.

V is TRBV5-1 and J is TRBJ2-1; no firm D call. Per germline, CDR1 SGHRS and CDR2 YFSETQ. This CDR3 has 15 amino acids. With 4 bases removed from V and 0 bases from J, the gap between germline ends came to 11 bases. The CDR3 DNA reads TGCGCCAGCAGCGTCGGGCAGAGCTCCTACAATGAGCAGTTCTTC. It codes for CASSVGQSSYNEQFF.

This clonotype was detected only a few times. As DNA, the CDR3 is TGTGCCAGCAGTCTCTGGACAGTTAAAGAGACCCAGTACTTC. Protein sequence: CASSLWTVKETQYF. This chain joins TRBV12-3 or TRBV12-4 and TRBJ2-5; a weak D match, TRBD1 (6 bases). The ends were cut back, 5 bases at V and 3 bases at J, with 13 bases in the middle. This CDR3 spans 14 amino acids.

The CDR3 loop reads CASSLGVVVTDSSYEQYF. The CDR3 DNA follows: TGTGCCAGCAGCTTAGGAGTGGTTGTGACGGATAGCTCCTACGAGCAGTACTTC. The genes are TRBV11-2 and TRBJ2-7; D is unclear. CDR1 and CDR2 (germline): SGHAT, FQNNGV. CDR3 length: 18 amino acids. With 1 base removed from V and 0 bases from J, the gap between germline ends came to 19 bases.